The 21 T cell receptor beta chains below come from one sample, sequenced in a study of CD8 T cells in ankylosing spondylitis. Study-wide results and caveats: Seven to nine highly homologous variants made up a TCR beta motif that seemed to typify ankylosing spondylitis blood.

Their antigen targets remain unknown. Via MiXCR, TCRdb re-called the 5' RACE reads, giving one row per CDR3 protein. This table has about 440,000 distinct CDR3 sequences, 17% appearing once. Sequenced sample: blood, either unsorted or a sorted T cell fraction (not recorded which). All receptors come from a male donor with ankylosing spondylitis.

There are a few counts of this clonotype. The chain uses TRBV6-1 and TRBJ2-3; 10 positions match TRBD1. The V segment lost 5 bases and the J segment 4 bases; nucleotides outside the gene matches: 6. This CDR3 has 15 amino acids. Germline CDR1 reads MNHNS; CDR2 reads SASEGT. CDR3 sequence reads: CASSPSGTGADTQYF. The CDR3 bases are TGTGCCAGCAGTCCGTCCGGGACAGGGGCAGATACGCAGTATTTT.

The chain recombines TRBV6-1 with TRBJ2-4; TRBD2 aligns across 14 bases. Looked up from germline, CDR1 is MNHNS and CDR2 is SASEGT. This CDR3 is 16 amino acids long. Germline trimming cut 6 bases from V and 3 bases from J; bases unmatched to any gene: 4. This CDR3 reads CASSGTSGGNKNIQYF. In DNA form, the CDR3 reads TGTGCCAGCAGCGGGACTAGCGGGGGTAACAAAAACATTCAGTACTTC.

This clonotype was seen only a few times. The CDR3 sequence: CASSLLPGGLAEISTDTQYF. In nucleotides, the CDR3 is TGCGCCAGCAGCCTGCTCCCGGGAGGACTAGCGGAGATTAGCACAGATACGCAGTATTTT. This chain connects TRBV5-1 to TRBJ2-3; 10 bases are shared with TRBD2. Germline V lookup: CDR1 SGHRS, CDR2 YFSETQ. The CDR3 runs to 20 residues. With V trimmed by 4 bases and J by 0 bases, 17 bases remained unmatched.

The chain links TRBV7-2 to TRBJ1-4; no reliable D call. The CDR3 runs to 15 residues. Germline V CDR1 and CDR2: SGHTA, FQGNSA. V was clipped by 5 bases and J by 0 bases, with 10 bases between them. The CDR3 region has the DNA TGTGCCAGCAGCCGAAACCCCGCAACTAATGAAAAACTGTTTTTT. Amino acids: CASSRNPATNEKLFF. Filled out from reference TRBV7-2 and TRBJ1-4, the complete variable domain reads GAGVSQSPSNKVTEKGKDVELRCDPISGHTALYWYRQSLGQGLEFLIYFQGNSAPDKSGLPSDRFSAERTGGSVSTLTIQRTQQEDSAVYLCASSRNPATNEKLFFGSGTQLSVL.

The chain joins TRBV20-1 to TRBJ2-7; possibly TRBD1 for D (7 bases). The CDR3 has 13 residues. The V gene lost 1 base and the J gene lost 6 bases, with 13 bases spanning the gap. The germline CDR1 and CDR2 sequences are DFQATT and SNEGSKA (reference sequence). The CDR3 sequence: CSARVGQGGEQYF. Written as DNA, the CDR3 is TGCAGTGCTAGAGTGGGGCAGGGGGGCGAGCAGTACTTC.

This clonotype was seen at least ten times. This chain uses TRBV15 with TRBJ1-3; D uncertain. Germline CDR1 LNHNV, CDR2 YYDKDF (reference sequence). The ends were cut back, 0 bases at V and 3 bases at J, with 9 bases in the middle. This CDR3 region has 15 residues. CDR3: CATSRDTGRGNTIYF. The CDR3 region has the DNA TGTGCCACCAGCAGAGACACTGGCCGTGGAAACACCATATATTTT. The whole variable domain, filled in from reference TRBV15 and TRBJ1-3, reads DAMVIQNPRYQVTQFGKPVTLSCSQTLNHNVMYWYQQKSSQAPKLLFHYYDKDFNNEADTPDNFQSRRPNTSFCFLDIRSPGLGDTAMYLCATSRDTGRGNTIYFGEGSWLTVV.

This clonotype has a handful of counts. The chain recombines TRBV20-1 with TRBJ1-6; 7 nucleotides match TRBD1. Germline V lookup: CDR1 DFQATT, CDR2 SNEGSKA (reference sequence). J was trimmed by 5 bases and V by 6 bases; bases with no gene match: 7. The CDR3 sequence is 14 residues long. This CDR3 is CSALGQSNNSPLHF. The DNA for the CDR3 is TGCAGTGCCCTGGGACAGTCGAATAATTCACCCCTCCACTTT.

This clonotype was detected a few times. V and J are TRBV5-1 and TRBJ2-5, with D perhaps TRBD2 (7 bases). The CDR3 has 15 amino acids. V was clipped by 4 bases and J by 1 base, with 14 bases between them. Germline loops: CDR1 SGHRS, CDR2 YFSETQ. As DNA, the CDR3 is TGCGCCAGCAGCACAACGGGGGGCACCCAAGAGACCCAGTACTTC. It translates to CASSTTGGTQETQYF.

This clonotype was observed a handful of times. The rearrangement links TRBV7-6 to TRBJ2-1, with 12 nucleotides matching TRBD2. The CDR3 runs to 14 residues. Per the germline V gene, CDR1 is SGHVS and CDR2 is FNYEAQ. The junction had 3 bases not matched to a gene; V was cut back by 4 bases and J by 8 bases. In nucleotides, the CDR3 is TGTGCCAGCAGCTCATGGACTAGCGGGGATGAGCAGTTCTTC. It is translated as CASSSWTSGDEQFF.

This clonotype came up many times. This chain links TRBV20-1 with TRBJ2-3, with TRBD2 identical over 7 bases. The CDR3 length is 14 residues. Germline trimming cut 7 bases from V and 1 base from J; bases unmatched to any gene: 8. Germline lookup yields CDR1 DFQATT and CDR2 SNEGSKA (reference sequence). CDR3 DNA sequence: TGCAGTGTTTCCCGGGACTACCGCACAGATACGCAGTATTTT. Amino acids: CSVSRDYRTDTQYF.

This clonotype was found a few times. The genes are TRBV7-9 and TRBJ2-3; 8 nucleotides agree with TRBD2. The V gene end was trimmed by 5 bases and the J gene end by 3 bases; junction bases not matched to a gene: 7. The CDR3 is 15 residues long. Germline V lookup: CDR1 SEHNR, CDR2 FQNEAQ (reference sequence). CDR3 protein: CASSIGTRGTDTQYF. DNA of the CDR3: TGTGCCAGCAGCATAGGGACTAGAGGGACAGATACGCAGTATTTT.

This clonotype was picked up a small number of times. V is TRBV7-9 and J is TRBJ2-3; TRBD1 matches 8 bases. The CDR3 totals 16 residues. V gave up 5 bases and J gave up 0 bases; unmatched junction bases: 7. CDR1 is SEHNR and CDR2 is FQNEAQ in the germline V gene (reference sequence). CDR3 nucleotides: TGTGCCAGCAGCCCGGGACAGGTATCTAGCACAGATACGCAGTATTTT. Translating gives CASSPGQVSSTDTQYF. Looking up the rest from reference TRBV7-9 and TRBJ2-3 gives the full variable domain: DTGVSQNPRHKITKRGQNVTFRCDPISEHNRLYWYRQTLGQGPEFLTYFQNEAQLEKSRLLSDRFSAERPKGSFSTLEIQRTEQGDSAMYLCASSPGQVSSTDTQYFGPGTRLTVL.

This clonotype has only a few counts. The V call is TRBV29-1, the J call TRBJ2-7; perhaps TRBD1 as D (5 bases). Deletions cut 6 bases from V and 0 bases from J, with 9 bases between. The germline gives CDR1 SQVTM, CDR2 ANQGSEA. The CDR3 loop spans 12 amino acids. The CDR3: CSVDTTSYEQYF. For the CDR3, the DNA is TGCAGCGTGGACACTACCTCCTACGAGCAGTACTTC.

The J gene is TRBJ1-2, the V gene TRBV2; 7 bases are shared with TRBD1. V was clipped by 5 bases and J by 0 bases; unmatched bases: 6. CDR1 SNHLY and CDR2 FYNNEI come from the germline V gene. The CDR3 contains 15 residues. The CDR3 loop reads CASSSQGLANYGYTF. In DNA, the CDR3 is TGTGCCAGCAGTTCACAGGGGCTCGCTAACTATGGCTACACCTTC.

V and J are TRBV28 and TRBJ2-3, with D perhaps matching TRBD2 (6 bases). Trimming cost V 5 bases and J 0 bases, with 15 bases left between them. Per germline, CDR1 MDHEN and CDR2 SYDVKM. The CDR3 covers 16 residues. The CDR3 here is CASSPPGLRSTDTQYF. Written as DNA, the CDR3 is TGTGCCAGCAGTCCCCCGGGACTTCGTAGCACAGATACGCAGTATTTT. The entire variable domain, with the rest obtained from reference TRBV28 and TRBJ2-3, is as follows: DVKVTQSSRYLVKRTGEKVFLECVQDMDHENMFWYRQDPGLGLRLIYFSYDVKMKEKGDIPEGYSVSREKKERFSLILESASTNQTSMYLCASSPPGLRSTDTQYFGPGTRLTVL.

The rearrangement links TRBV5-1 to TRBJ1-4; D may be TRBD1 (6 bases). Trimming cost V 5 bases and J 8 bases, with 19 bases left between them. The CDR3 extends over 15 amino acids. CDR1 is SGHRS and CDR2 is YFSETQ in the germline V gene. CDR3 loop: CASSTGPSASEKLFF. DNA of the CDR3: TGCGCCAGCAGTACAGGGCCCTCGGCGAGCGAAAAACTGTTTTTT.

The chain uses TRBV18 and TRBJ1-1; D remains unclear. V lost 3 bases and J 0 bases, leaving 5 bases between the germline ends. Germline CDR1 KGHSH, CDR2 LQKENI. The CDR3 has 13 residues. Here the CDR3 DNA reads TGTGCCAGCTCACCGTCCGTGAACACTGAAGCTTTCTTT. Its translation: CASSPSVNTEAFF. Filled out from reference TRBV18 and TRBJ1-1, the complete variable domain reads NAGVMQNPRHLVRRRGQEARLRCSPMKGHSHVYWYRQLPEEGLKFMVYLQKENIIDESGMPKERFSAEFPKEGPSILRIQQVVRGDSAAYFCASSPSVNTEAFFGQGTRLTVV.

The chain employs TRBV3-1 and TRBJ2-5, with 8 bases fitting TRBD2. Germline CDR1 reads LGHDT; CDR2 reads YNNKEL (reference sequence). V lost 4 bases, J lost 4 bases, and 5 bases stayed unmatched. The CDR3 has 14 amino acids. The CDR3 region is CASSLGLAAETQYF. The CDR3 nucleotides are TGTGCCAGCAGCCTCGGACTAGCTGCAGAGACCCAGTACTTC.

A few counts support this clonotype. This chain links TRBV6-5 with TRBJ1-1; D not certain. CDR1 and CDR2 (germline): MNHEY, SVGAGI. CDR3 length: 14 amino acids. Trimming took 4 bases from V and 2 from J, leaving 11 bases between them. CDR3 in amino acids: CASSSETRNTEAFF. The DNA for the CDR3 is TGTGCCAGCAGTTCAGAAACAAGAAACACTGAAGCTTTCTTT.

This clonotype was seen at least ten times. V gene TRBV4-2 combines with J gene TRBJ2-3, with D hard to call. V shed 3 bases and J shed 5 bases, with 18 bases lying between them. Germline values: CDR1 LGHNA, CDR2 YNFKEQ. The CDR3 extends over 16 amino acids. The CDR3 is CASSHGNGFSGDTQYF. CDR3 DNA: TGTGCCAGCAGCCATGGTAATGGGTTCTCGGGAGATACGCAGTATTTT.

This clonotype was observed a handful of times. V gene TRBV20-1 combines with J gene TRBJ1-5; perhaps TRBD1 as D (5 bases). This CDR3 contains 14 residues. Germline values: CDR1 DFQATT, CDR2 SNEGSKA (reference sequence). V was cut by 1 base and J by 5 bases, with 12 bases left in between. The CDR3 nucleotides are TGCAGTGCTAGAGGGACGGGAGGGGATCAGCCCCAGCATTTT. Translation: CSARGTGGDQPQHF.